This T cell receptor beta chain was obtained from a study of cytomegalovirus exposure and HLA in healthy donors. Germline CDR1 and CDR2: MNHNS and SASEGT. The CDR3 is 18 residues long. The junction had 15 bases not matched to a gene; V was cut back by 0 bases and J by 5 bases. Primers for the PCR totalled 60 Vbeta and 13 Jbeta. Generated by immunoSEQ multiplex PCR, the TCRdb table keeps only in-frame clones and is missing some. The table lists around 100,000 clones, approximately 70% of them singletons, with just over 8.5% in the top ten. Comments on this clone: The antigen remains undetermined.

Study outcomes and limitations: Several of the most significant clusters appeared, in a later analysis, to be linked to common viral pathogens. About 87% or about 30% of the time was how often most TCR beta V segments were productive, according to an earlier analysis. Among TCR beta chains, those listed as cytomegalovirus-associated numbered over 150.

The receptor was derived from a man between 25 and 39 years old in good health and CMV-seropositive. The specimen sequenced was PBMCs. The rearrangement links TRBV6-1 to TRBJ1-2, with 7 bases aligning to TRBD1. CDR3 protein: CASSEARGRDSLPYGYTF. The CDR3 DNA reads as TGTGCCAGCAGTGAAGCGAGGGGAAGGGACAGCTTACCTTATGGCTACACCTTC.